Below, one TCR beta chain is given with its context. Its antigen remains unknown. V lost 5 bases, J lost 0 bases, and 14 bases lay in between. Germline values: CDR1 KGHSH, CDR2 LQKENI. This CDR3 has 17 residues. The data originate from a study of Graves' ophthalmopathy and Graves' hyperthyroidism. Ophthalmopathy donors' eye disease showed moderate-to-severe activity, CAS of at least 3, NOSPECS of at least 4 and duration under 3 months. Study-wide results and limits: Detected in blood as well were most expanded thyroid clonotypes with frequency above 0.001.

The authors amplified TCR beta CDR3 regions from RNA transcripts. HTBI primers were employed in first-round RT-PCR, then a second-round multiplex PCR followed. TCRdb re-derived calls from the multiplex PCR reads in MiXCR, one entry per CDR3 protein. The repertoire includes roughly 500,000 distinct CDR3 sequences, around 15% of them detected once, and 9.8% sits in the top ten. This clonotype originated in a young woman with Graves' ophthalmopathy. The chain has TRBV18 and TRBJ1-6; no clear D gene. The sequenced material came from blood. CDR3 region: CASSNQAPSSYNSPLHF. CDR3 in DNA: TGTGCCAGCTCAAACCAGGCTCCGAGCTCCTATAATTCACCCCTCCACTTT.